This TCR beta chain appears in the sequencing data of a study of blood T cell repertoires in COVID-19. On the study more broadly: Acute and convalescent COVID-19 specimens originated in the United States, Italy and Spain. Sources were T cells, B-cell-depleted T cells, or PBMCs; the material itself was cDNA or gDNA.

In the original workflow: From reference gene primer amplification, estimates of nucleated cell counts were derived. Sequencing used immunoSEQ multiplex PCR; TCRdb keeps in-frame clones, though not all of them. D and trimming were read from the DNA, whereas the V and J calls and clone size are those reported in that table. The sample yields about 210,000 clones, around 90% seen once. The V gene end was trimmed by 5 bases and the J gene end by 6 bases; junction bases not matched to a gene: 8. This CDR3 region has 15 residues. Germline V CDR1 and CDR2: SGHTA, FQGNSA. J is TRBJ2-1 and V is TRBV7-2; TRBD2 matches 9 bases. The sample was peripheral blood. The origin of this receptor is a man aged 18 to 29 with active or convalescent COVID-19. The CDR3 loop reads CASSLKVAGVNEQFF. CDR3 nucleotide sequence: TGTGCCAGCAGCCTAAAGGTAGCGGGAGTCAATGAGCAGTTCTTC.